The 13 T cell receptor beta chains reported below all come from one sample, sequenced in a study of blood T cell repertoires in COVID-19. Profiled with immunoSEQ multiplex PCR; TCRdb holds only in-frame clones, not every one. The sample carries 290,000 or so clones, around 84% recorded once. Sequencing used peripheral blood. These TCRs come from a man aged 65 to 85 with acute or convalescent COVID-19.

This clone was seen a single time. The rearrangement links TRBV12-3 or TRBV12-4 to TRBJ2-7; D is unclear. The CDR3 covers 13 residues. V lost 6 bases, J lost 0 bases, and 9 bases lay in between. CDR3 bases: TGTGCCAGCAGCCTACAGTACTCCTACGAGCAGTACTTC. Amino acid sequence: CASSLQYSYEQYF.

This CDR3 reads CASNRQGTGNTIYF. The CDR3 DNA is TGCGCCAGCAACAGACAGGGTACTGGAAACACCATATATTTT. This chain uses TRBV10-1 with TRBJ1-3; TRBD1 aligns across 7 bases. In germline, CDR1 is WNHNN, CDR2 SYGVQD (reference sequence). V shed 7 bases, J shed 2 bases, and the junction held 5 bases outside the gene matches. The CDR3 spans 14 residues.

V gene TRBV6-1 combines with J gene TRBJ1-6, with 10 bases that match TRBD1. In germline, CDR1 is MNHNS, CDR2 SASEGT. Germline trimming cut 6 bases from V and 0 bases from J; bases unmatched to any gene: 8. The CDR3 covers 18 residues. CDR3 region: CASSETGQGGSYNSPLHF. The CDR3 DNA reads TGTGCCAGCAGCGAAACCGGACAGGGGGGCTCCTATAATTCACCCCTCCACTTT.

The V gene is TRBV3-1 (or the pseudogene TRBV3-2), the J gene TRBJ1-4; a weak D match, TRBD1 (5 bases). The CDR3 spans 15 residues. The V end was cut by 4 bases, the J end by 4 bases, with 13 bases between. Germline loops: CDR1 LGHDT, CDR2 YNNKEL (reference sequence). CDR3 amino acids: CASSRATDLNEKLFF. The DNA for the CDR3 is TGTGCCAGCAGCCGAGCGACAGACCTTAATGAAAAACTGTTTTTT.

The count of this clone is one. The V and J genes are TRBV5-1 and TRBJ2-3, with D possibly TRBD2 on 6 matching bases. CDR1 SGHRS and CDR2 YFSETQ come from the germline V gene. The CDR3 totals 14 residues. The V gene lost 5 bases and the J gene lost 4 bases, with 14 bases spanning the gap. Written as DNA, the CDR3 is TGCGCCAGCAGTGGCCAGGGAGGTCCAGATACGCAGTATTTT. Amino acids: CASSGQGGPDTQYF.

Only one count was recorded for this clone. The chain combines TRBV10-3 with TRBJ2-3; D is possibly TRBD2 (6 bases). The germline CDR1 and CDR2 sequences are ENHRY and SYGVKD. The CDR3 is 15 amino acids. V shed 5 bases and J shed 4 bases, with 16 bases lying between them. The CDR3 region is CAISRGGPIADTQYF. CDR3 nucleotides: TGTGCCATCAGTCGCGGAGGGCCGATAGCAGATACGCAGTATTTT.

The gene calls are TRBV29-1 and TRBJ1-6; 9 nucleotides align to TRBD1. From germline, CDR1 is SQVTM and CDR2 ANQGSEA. The V segment lost 7 bases and the J segment 10 bases; nucleotides outside the gene matches: 8. The CDR3 is 13 residues long. DNA for the CDR3: TGCAGCGCTCAACAGGGGGCAGGGTCACCCCTCCACTTT. Residues: CSAQQGAGSPLHF.

This clone turned up a few times. The gene calls are TRBV10-3 and TRBJ2-1; D not resolved. This CDR3 has 14 amino acids. V lost 6 bases and J 5 bases, leaving 14 bases between the germline ends. Germline V gene lookup returns CDR1 ENHRY and CDR2 SYGVKD. This chain's CDR3 is CAISSSGRDNEQFF. CDR3 nucleotides: TGTGCCATCAGCTCCTCCGGTCGGGACAATGAGCAGTTCTTC.

The chain combines TRBV30 with TRBJ1-1; no firm D call. This CDR3 comprises 11 residues. The germline V and J ends were trimmed by 2 bases and 4 bases, with 5 bases remaining between them. Germline CDR1 is GTSNPN and CDR2 is SVGIG (reference sequence). As DNA, the CDR3 is TGTGCCTGGAGTTATTTCACTGAAGCTTTCTTT. Protein sequence: CAWSYFTEAFF.

In regard to this clone: The identical CDR3 is also encoded by other nucleotide sequences in the sample. V is TRBV5-1 and J is TRBJ2-5; the D gene is possibly TRBD1 (6 bases). The CDR3 runs 14 residues. Trimming took 5 bases from V and 2 from J, leaving 13 bases between them. Germline loops: CDR1 SGHRS, CDR2 YFSETQ. The CDR3 bases are TGCGCCAGCAGTACTGGGACATCACAAGAGACCCAGTACTTC. It specifies CASSTGTSQETQYF. Combining the CDR3 with reference TRBV5-1 and TRBJ2-5 gives the whole variable domain KAGVTQTPRYLIKTRGQQVTLSCSPISGHRSVSWYQQTPGQGLQFLFEYFSETQRNKGNFPGRFSGRQFSNSRSEMNVSTLELGDSALYLCASSTGTSQETQYFGPGTRLLVL.

The chain employs TRBV6-4 and TRBJ2-3; a weak D match, TRBD2 (6 bases). This CDR3 spans 14 amino acids. Germline CDR1 and CDR2: MRHNA and SNTAGT. V lost 4 bases and J 2 bases, leaving 10 bases between the germline ends. CDR3 loop: CASSGGVITDTQYF. The CDR3 nucleotides read TGTGCCAGCAGTGGGGGGGTAATCACAGATACGCAGTATTTT.

The table lists this clone with a few counts. The chain couples TRBV7-2 to TRBJ1-4; 7 bases fit TRBD1. The germline V gene has CDR1 SGHTA and CDR2 FQGNSA. J was trimmed by 6 bases and V by 1 base; bases with no gene match: 5. The CDR3 contains 15 residues. The CDR3 sequence: CASSLDRGIHEKLFF. In DNA form, the CDR3 reads TGTGCCAGCAGCTTAGACAGGGGTATTCATGAAAAACTGTTTTTT.

CDR3 residues: CASSRSGRREEKLFF. The DNA for the CDR3 is TGTGCCAGCTCACGGTCGGGACGGAGGGAGGAAAAACTGTTTTTT. The chain recombines TRBV18 with TRBJ1-4; maybe TRBD1 (5 bases). This CDR3 has 15 residues. V was trimmed by 4 bases and J by 8 bases, leaving 17 bases between them. Per germline, CDR1 KGHSH and CDR2 LQKENI. Drawing the rest from reference TRBV18 and TRBJ1-4, the complete variable domain is NAGVMQNPRHLVRRRGQEARLRCSPMKGHSHVYWYRQLPEEGLKFMVYLQKENIIDESGMPKERFSAEFPKEGPSILRIQQVVRGDSAAYFCASSRSGRREEKLFFGSGTQLSVL.